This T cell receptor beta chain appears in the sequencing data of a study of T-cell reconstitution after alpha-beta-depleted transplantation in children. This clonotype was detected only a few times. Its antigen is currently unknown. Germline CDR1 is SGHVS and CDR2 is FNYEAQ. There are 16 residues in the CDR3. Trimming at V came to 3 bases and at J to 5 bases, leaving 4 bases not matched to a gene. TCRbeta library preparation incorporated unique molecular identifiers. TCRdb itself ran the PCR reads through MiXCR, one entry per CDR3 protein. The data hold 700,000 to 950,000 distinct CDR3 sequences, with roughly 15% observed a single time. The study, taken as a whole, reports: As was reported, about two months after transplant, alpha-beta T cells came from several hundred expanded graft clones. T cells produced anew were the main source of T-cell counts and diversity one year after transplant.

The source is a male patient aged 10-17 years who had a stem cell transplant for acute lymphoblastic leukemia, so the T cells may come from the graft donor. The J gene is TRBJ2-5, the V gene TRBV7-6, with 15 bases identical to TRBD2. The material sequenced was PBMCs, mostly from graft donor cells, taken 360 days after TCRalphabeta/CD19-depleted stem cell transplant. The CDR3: CASSFAGTSGRETQYF. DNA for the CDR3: TGTGCCAGCAGCTTTGCCGGGACTAGCGGGAGGGAGACCCAGTACTTC.